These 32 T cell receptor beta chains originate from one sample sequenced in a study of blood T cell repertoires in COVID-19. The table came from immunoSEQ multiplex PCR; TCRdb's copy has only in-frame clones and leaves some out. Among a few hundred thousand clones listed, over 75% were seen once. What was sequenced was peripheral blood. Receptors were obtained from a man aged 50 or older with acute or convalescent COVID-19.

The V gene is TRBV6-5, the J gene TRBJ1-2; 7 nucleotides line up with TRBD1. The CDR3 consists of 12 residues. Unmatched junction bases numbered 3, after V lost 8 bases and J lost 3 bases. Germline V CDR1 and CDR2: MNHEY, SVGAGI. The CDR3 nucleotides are TGTGCCAGCCGAACAGGGGACTATGGCTACACCTTC. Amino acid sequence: CASRTGDYGYTF.

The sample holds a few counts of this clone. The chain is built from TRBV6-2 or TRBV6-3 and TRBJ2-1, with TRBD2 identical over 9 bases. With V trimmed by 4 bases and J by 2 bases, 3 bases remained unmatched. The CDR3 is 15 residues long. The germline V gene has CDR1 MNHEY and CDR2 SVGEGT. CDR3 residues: CASSFLAGAYNEQFF. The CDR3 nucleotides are TGTGCCAGCAGTTTTTTAGCGGGGGCCTACAATGAGCAGTTCTTC.

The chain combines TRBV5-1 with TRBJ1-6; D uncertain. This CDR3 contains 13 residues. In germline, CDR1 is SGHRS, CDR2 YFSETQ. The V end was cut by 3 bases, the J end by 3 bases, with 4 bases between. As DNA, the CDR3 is TGCGCCAGCAGCTCAGACTATAATTCACCCCTCCACTTT. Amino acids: CASSSDYNSPLHF.

CDR3 region: CASRFGQSYEQYF. The DNA of the CDR3 is TGTGCCAGCAGGTTTGGACAGTCCTACGAGCAGTACTTC. The chain has TRBV5-5 and TRBJ2-7, with D tentatively TRBD1 (6 bases). This CDR3 spans 13 amino acids. The germline gives CDR1 SGHKS, CDR2 YYEKEE (reference sequence). The V end was cut by 5 bases, the J end by 1 base, with 10 bases between.

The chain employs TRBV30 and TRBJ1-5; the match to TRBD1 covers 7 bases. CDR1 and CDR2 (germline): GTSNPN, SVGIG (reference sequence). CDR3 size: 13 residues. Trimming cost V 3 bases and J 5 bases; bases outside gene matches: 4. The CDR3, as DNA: TGTGCCTGGAGCTCCACAGGGGATCAGCCCCAGCATTTT. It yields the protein CAWSSTGDQPQHF.

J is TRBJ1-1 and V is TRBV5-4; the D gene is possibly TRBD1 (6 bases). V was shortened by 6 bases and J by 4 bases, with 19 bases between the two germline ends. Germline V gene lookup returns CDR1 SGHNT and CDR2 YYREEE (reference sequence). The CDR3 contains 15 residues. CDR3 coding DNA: TGTGCCAGCAACATGAAGTCTGGGGGCGCCACTGAAGCTTTCTTT. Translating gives CASNMKSGGATEAFF.

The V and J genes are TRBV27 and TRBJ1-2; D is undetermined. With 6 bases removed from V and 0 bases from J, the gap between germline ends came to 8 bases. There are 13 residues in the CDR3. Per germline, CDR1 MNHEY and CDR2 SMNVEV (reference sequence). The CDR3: CASRRAPNYGYTF. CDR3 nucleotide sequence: TGTGCCAGCAGGCGGGCCCCTAACTATGGCTACACCTTC.

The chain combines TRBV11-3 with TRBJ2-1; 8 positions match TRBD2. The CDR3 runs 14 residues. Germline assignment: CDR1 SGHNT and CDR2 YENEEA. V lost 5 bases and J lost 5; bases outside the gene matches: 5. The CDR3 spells CASSPGRGDNEQFF. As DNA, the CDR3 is TGTGCCAGCAGCCCCGGGCGGGGGGACAATGAGCAGTTCTTC.

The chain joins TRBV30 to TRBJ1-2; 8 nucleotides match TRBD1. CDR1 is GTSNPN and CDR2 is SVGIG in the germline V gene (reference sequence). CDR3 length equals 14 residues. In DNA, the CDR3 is TGTGCACAGGGGGGCAGTCCCGTCTCCTATGGCTACACCTTC. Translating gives CAQGGSPVSYGYTF. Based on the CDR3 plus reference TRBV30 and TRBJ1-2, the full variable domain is SQTIHQWPATLVQPVGSPLSLECTVEGTSNPNLYWYRQAAGRGLQLLFYSVGIGQISSEVPQNLSASRPQDRQFILSSKKLLLSDSGFYLCAQGGSPVSYGYTFGSGTRLTVV.

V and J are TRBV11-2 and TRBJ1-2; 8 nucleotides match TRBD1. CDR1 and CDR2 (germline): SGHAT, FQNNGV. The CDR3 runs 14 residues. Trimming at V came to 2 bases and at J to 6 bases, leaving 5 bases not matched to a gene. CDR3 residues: CASSLTQGADGYTF. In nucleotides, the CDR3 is TGTGCCAGCAGCTTAACCCAGGGGGCTGATGGCTACACCTTC.

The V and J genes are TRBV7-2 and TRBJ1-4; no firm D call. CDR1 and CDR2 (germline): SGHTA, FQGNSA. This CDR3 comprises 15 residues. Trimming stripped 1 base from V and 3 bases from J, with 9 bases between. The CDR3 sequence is CASSLGQVPNEKLFF. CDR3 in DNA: TGTGCCAGCAGCTTAGGTCAGGTCCCTAATGAAAAACTGTTTTTT.

CDR3 residues: CSASRQRGDTETQYF. In DNA form, the CDR3 reads TGCAGTGCTAGTCGCCAGCGGGGGGATACGGAGACCCAGTACTTC. The chain employs TRBV20-1 and TRBJ2-5; 9 bases are a match to TRBD2. The CDR3 contains 15 residues. Germline assignment: CDR1 DFQATT and CDR2 SNEGSKA (reference sequence). V lost 3 bases, J lost 5 bases, and 10 bases stayed unmatched.

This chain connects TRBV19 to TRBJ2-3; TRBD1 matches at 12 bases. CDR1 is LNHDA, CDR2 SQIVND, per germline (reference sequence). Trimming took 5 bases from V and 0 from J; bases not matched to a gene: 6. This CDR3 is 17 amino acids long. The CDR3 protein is CASSQGQGALSTDTQYF. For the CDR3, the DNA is TGTGCCAGTAGTCAGGGACAGGGGGCGCTAAGCACAGATACGCAGTATTTT.

The CDR3 nucleotides are TGTGCCAGCAGCCCCTTCGGCGGCTTCACAGATACGCAGTATTTT. Translation gives CASSPFGGFTDTQYF. This chain connects TRBV7-9 to TRBJ2-3; D gene uncertain. The V gene's germline CDR1 is SEHNR and CDR2 FQNEAQ (reference sequence). V lost 5 bases to trimming and J lost 2 bases, with 14 bases between them. The CDR3 sequence is 15 residues long.

The CDR3 nucleotides are TGCGCCAGCAGCCCGGGACAGGGGGTGAATGAGCAGTTCTTC. It codes for CASSPGQGVNEQFF. The V and J genes are TRBV4-1 and TRBJ2-1; 11 bases align to TRBD1. Trimming cost V 4 bases and J 7 bases; bases outside gene matches: 3. This CDR3 comprises 14 residues. Germline lookup yields CDR1 MGHRA and CDR2 YSYEKL.

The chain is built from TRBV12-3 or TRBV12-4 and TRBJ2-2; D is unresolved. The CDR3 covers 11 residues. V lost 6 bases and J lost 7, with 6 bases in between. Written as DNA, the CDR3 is TGTGCCAGCAGCCCATTCGGGGAGCTGTTTTTT. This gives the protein CASSPFGELFF.

CDR3: CASSESGLAVNEQFF. The CDR3 DNA is TGCGCCAGCAGTGAGTCGGGACTAGCGGTCAATGAGCAGTTCTTC. J is TRBJ2-1 and V is TRBV10-2; 11 nucleotides line up with TRBD2. Trimming removed 0 bases from V and 6 bases from J; junction bases left unmatched: 1. CDR1 is WSHSY, CDR2 SAAADI, per germline. The CDR3 contains 15 residues.

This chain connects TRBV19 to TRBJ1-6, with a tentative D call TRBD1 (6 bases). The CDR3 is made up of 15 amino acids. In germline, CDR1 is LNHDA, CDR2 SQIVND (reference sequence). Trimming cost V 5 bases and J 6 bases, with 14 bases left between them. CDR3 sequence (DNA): TGTGCCAGTAGTCCCTGGACAGACGGTAATTCACCCCTCCACTTT. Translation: CASSPWTDGNSPLHF.

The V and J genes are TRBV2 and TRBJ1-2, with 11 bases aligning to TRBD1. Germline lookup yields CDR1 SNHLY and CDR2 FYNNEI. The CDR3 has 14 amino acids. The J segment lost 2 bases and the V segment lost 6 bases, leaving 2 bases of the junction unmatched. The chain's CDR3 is CASSGTGGNYGYTF. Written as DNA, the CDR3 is TGTGCCAGCAGCGGGACAGGGGGAAACTATGGCTACACCTTC.

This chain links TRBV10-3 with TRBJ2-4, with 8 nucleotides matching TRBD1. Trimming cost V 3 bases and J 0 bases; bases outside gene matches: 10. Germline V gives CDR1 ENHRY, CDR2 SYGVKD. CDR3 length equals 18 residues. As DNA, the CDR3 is TGTGCCATCAGTGACCCAGTGCAGGGGGCGTTAGCCAAAAACATTCAGTACTTC. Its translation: CAISDPVQGALAKNIQYF.

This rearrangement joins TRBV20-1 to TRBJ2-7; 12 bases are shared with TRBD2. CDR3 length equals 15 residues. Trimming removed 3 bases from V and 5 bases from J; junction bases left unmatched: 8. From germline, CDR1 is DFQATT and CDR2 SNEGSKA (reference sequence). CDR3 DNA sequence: TGCAGTGCTAGTGATGCTAGCGGGGGGGCCGACGAGCAGTACTTC. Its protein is CSASDASGGADEQYF.

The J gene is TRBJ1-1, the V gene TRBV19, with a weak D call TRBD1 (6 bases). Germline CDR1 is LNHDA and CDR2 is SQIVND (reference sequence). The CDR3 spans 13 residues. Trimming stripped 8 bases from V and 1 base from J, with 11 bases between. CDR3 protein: CASAGQKNTEAFF. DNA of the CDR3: TGTGCCAGTGCCGGACAGAAGAACACTGAAGCTTTCTTT.

CDR3 residues: CATSRDRANYEQYF. The CDR3 region has the DNA TGTGCCACCAGCAGAGATCGAGCGAATTACGAGCAGTACTTC. The chain is built from TRBV15 and TRBJ2-7, with D hard to call. V was shortened by 0 bases and J by 4 bases, with 10 bases between the two germline ends. The germline V gene has CDR1 LNHNV and CDR2 YYDKDF (reference sequence). CDR3 length: 14 amino acids.

The chain's CDR3 is CASSFAGTSEKQYF. Here the CDR3 DNA reads TGTGCCAGCAGTTTTGCCGGGACTAGCGAAAAGCAGTACTTC. V usage is TRBV27 and J usage is TRBJ2-7; 10 bases align to TRBD2. The J segment lost 8 bases and the V segment lost 3 bases, leaving 7 bases of the junction unmatched. The CDR3 has 14 amino acids. In germline, CDR1 is MNHEY, CDR2 SMNVEV (reference sequence).

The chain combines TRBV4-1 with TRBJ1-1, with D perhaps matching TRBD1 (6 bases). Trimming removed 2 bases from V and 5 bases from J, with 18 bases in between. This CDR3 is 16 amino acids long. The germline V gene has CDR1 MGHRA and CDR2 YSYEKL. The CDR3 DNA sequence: TGCGCCAGCAGCCAACTGTCAGGGGTAAAAGGGACTGAAGCTTTCTTT. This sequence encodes CASSQLSGVKGTEAFF.

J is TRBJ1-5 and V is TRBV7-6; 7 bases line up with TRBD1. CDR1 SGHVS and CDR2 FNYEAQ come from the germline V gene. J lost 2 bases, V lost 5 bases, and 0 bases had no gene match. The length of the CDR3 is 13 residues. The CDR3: CASSGQGNQPQHF. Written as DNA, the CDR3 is TGTGCCAGCAGCGGACAGGGCAATCAGCCCCAGCATTTT.

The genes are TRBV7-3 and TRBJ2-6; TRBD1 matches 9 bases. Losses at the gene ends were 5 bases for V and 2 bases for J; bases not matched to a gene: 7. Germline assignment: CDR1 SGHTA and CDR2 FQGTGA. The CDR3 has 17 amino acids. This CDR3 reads CASSRGQGPTGANVLTF. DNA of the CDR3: TGTGCCAGCAGCCGGGGACAGGGCCCTACTGGGGCCAACGTCCTGACTTTC.

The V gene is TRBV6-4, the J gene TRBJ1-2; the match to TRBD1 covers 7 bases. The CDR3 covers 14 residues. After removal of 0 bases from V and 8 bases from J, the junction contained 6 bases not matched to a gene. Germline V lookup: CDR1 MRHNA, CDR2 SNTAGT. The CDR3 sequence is CASSDSGGGYGYTF. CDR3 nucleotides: TGTGCCAGCAGTGACTCCGGAGGGGGCTACGGCTACACCTTC.

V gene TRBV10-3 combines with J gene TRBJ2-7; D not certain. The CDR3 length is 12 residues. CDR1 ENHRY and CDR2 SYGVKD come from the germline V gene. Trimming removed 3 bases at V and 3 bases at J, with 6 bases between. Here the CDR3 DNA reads TGTGCCATCAGTGACGTAGTCTACGAGCAGTACTTC. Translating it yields CAISDVVYEQYF.

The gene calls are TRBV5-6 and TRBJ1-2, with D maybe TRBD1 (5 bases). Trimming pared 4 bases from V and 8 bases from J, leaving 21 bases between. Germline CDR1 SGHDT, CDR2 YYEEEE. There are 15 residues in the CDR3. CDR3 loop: CASSPDKSGVRGYTF. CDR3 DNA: TGTGCCAGCAGCCCCGATAAGTCGGGGGTGAGGGGCTACACCTTC.

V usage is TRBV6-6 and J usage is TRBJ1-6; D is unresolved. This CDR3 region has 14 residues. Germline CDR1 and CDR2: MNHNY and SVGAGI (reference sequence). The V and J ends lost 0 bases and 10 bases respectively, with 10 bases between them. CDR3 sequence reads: CASSYSSAGSPLHF. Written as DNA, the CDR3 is TGTGCCAGCAGTTACTCGAGTGCGGGGTCACCCCTCCACTTT.

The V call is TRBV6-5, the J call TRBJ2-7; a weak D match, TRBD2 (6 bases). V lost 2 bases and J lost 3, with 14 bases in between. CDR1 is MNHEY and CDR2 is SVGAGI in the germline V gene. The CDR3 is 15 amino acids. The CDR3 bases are TGTGCCAGCAGTTACGGAGGAGGGTCGTTCTACGAGCAGTACTTC. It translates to CASSYGGGSFYEQYF.